This TCR beta chain derives from a study of blood T cells in healthy people across ages. Through a sample-barcoded 5' primer and a J-beta primer mix, a second PCR was run for 7 to 11 cycles. The template-switch adaptor was a 5' adaptor with 12 random nucleotides. It tagged each cDNA molecule. TCRdb re-derived calls from the 5' RACE reads in MiXCR, one entry per CDR3 protein. The table shows about 1.5 million distinct CDR3 sequences, with 40% to 45% occurring only once. Broader study findings: The study lacked donor CMV status, which possibly confounded expanded clonotype changes. Long-lived donors carried more naive CD4+ cells and greater diversity than aged donors.

CDR3 length equals 13 residues. Germline trimming cut 4 bases from V and 4 bases from J; bases unmatched to any gene: 4. Comments on this clonotype: What it recognizes is unknown.

Input material: blood. This receptor was obtained from a young woman in good health. The V gene is TRBV12-3 or TRBV12-4, the J gene TRBJ2-7; 7 bases match TRBD2. This CDR3 reads CASSCHSGYEQYF. In DNA form, the CDR3 reads TGTGCCAGCAGTTGCCATAGCGGGTACGAGCAGTACTTC.